The entry that follows covers one T cell receptor beta chain sequence. The data stem from a study of blood T cell repertoires in COVID-19. The CDR3 runs to 15 residues. Germline V gene lookup returns CDR1 LNHDA and CDR2 SQIVND (reference sequence). V was pared by 8 bases and J by 6 bases, with 20 bases between. Repertoires were generated with immunoSEQ multiplex PCR, while TCRdb's copy carries only in-frame clones and drops some. Of 160,000 or so clones in the sample, just under 80% are singletons; the top ten hold around 7%. This receptor was taken from a man between 65 and 79 years old with active or convalescent COVID-19. The rearrangement links TRBV19 to TRBJ1-5; possible D gene TRBD1, 5 bases. Sequenced: peripheral blood. CDR3 in amino acids: CASSRDRMGTQPQHF. The CDR3 nucleotides read TGTGCCAGTTCGCGGGACCGTATGGGGACTCAGCCCCAGCATTTT.